One and the same sample provided the 21 T cell receptor beta chains below, sequenced in a study of shared clonotypes between healthy human individuals. Positively selected for CCR7, the CD45RO-negative cells used as naive CD8 cells excluded terminally differentiated effector memory CD45RA+ cells. TCRdb's copy holds only in-frame clones and misses some; the assay was immunoSEQ multiplex PCR. The sample lists 1.5 million to 2.5 million clones; approximately 95% were seen once. The specimen sequenced was naive CD8+ T cells sorted from blood. These receptors came from a man aged 18-30 years in good health.

The rearrangement uses TRBV4-1 and TRBJ2-5, with 8 bases matching TRBD2. The CDR3 loop spans 16 amino acids. Germline CDR1 MGHRA, CDR2 YSYEKL. Trimming removed 1 base from V and 2 bases from J; junction bases left unmatched: 6. This chain's CDR3 is CASSQVWASGQETQYF. CDR3 in DNA: TGCGCCAGCAGCCAAGTGTGGGCTAGCGGGCAAGAGACCCAGTACTTC.

This clone came up once. The rearrangement uses TRBV11-2 and TRBJ2-1, with a possible D match to TRBD2 (5 bases). The CDR3 is 12 residues long. CDR1 is SGHAT, CDR2 FQNNGV, per germline. The V and J ends lost 1 base and 9 bases respectively, with 7 bases between them. The CDR3 region has the DNA TGTGCCAGCAGCTTAGGTAGCGCTGAGCAGTTCTTC. Protein product: CASSLGSAEQFF.

V is TRBV28 and J is TRBJ2-2, with D tentatively TRBD1 (5 bases). Trimming removed 5 bases from V and 5 bases from J, with 9 bases in between. This CDR3 is built from 13 residues. Germline CDR1 and CDR2: MDHEN and SYDVKM. The chain's CDR3 is CASSIQGTGELFF. The DNA of the CDR3 is TGTGCCAGCAGTATTCAGGGAACCGGGGAGCTGTTTTTT.

The chain uses TRBV19 and TRBJ1-2; 9 bases fit TRBD1. Germline CDR1 reads LNHDA; CDR2 reads SQIVND (reference sequence). Trimming at V came to 4 bases and at J to 6 bases, leaving 3 bases not matched to a gene. The CDR3 length is 13 residues. This CDR3 reads CASSRTGDDGYTF. The CDR3 coding sequence is TGTGCCAGTAGTAGGACAGGGGATGATGGCTACACCTTC.

This clone has just one count. The sample contains more than one DNA sequence encoding this CDR3. The chain carries TRBV7-9 and TRBJ2-7; perhaps TRBD2 as D (5 bases). Germline V CDR1 and CDR2: SEHNR, FQNEAQ (reference sequence). CDR3 length equals 13 residues. The V end lost 1 base, the J end lost 3 bases, and 7 bases lay between the germline ends. The DNA for the CDR3 is TGTGCCAGCAGCTTAGGGGAGAACTACGAGCAGTACTTC. Amino acids: CASSLGENYEQYF.

This clone was recorded only once. The chain has TRBV11-2 and TRBJ1-1, with D maybe TRBD1 (6 bases). This CDR3 contains 13 residues. Germline loops: CDR1 SGHAT, CDR2 FQNNGV. V gave up 2 bases and J gave up 7 bases, with 11 bases separating them. In nucleotides, the CDR3 is TGTGCCAGCAGCTTACTAGAGGGGGGTGAAGCTTTCTTT. It specifies CASSLLEGGEAFF.

This rearrangement joins TRBV9 to TRBJ2-7, with 7 bases that match TRBD1. Germline V gene lookup returns CDR1 SGDLS and CDR2 YYNGEE. The ends lost 4 bases at V and 3 bases at J; junction bases unmatched: 7. This CDR3 is built from 14 residues. CDR3 protein: CASSSGTEFYEQYF. DNA of the CDR3: TGTGCCAGCAGCTCCGGGACAGAGTTCTACGAGCAGTACTTC. Full variable domain (remainder filled in from reference TRBV9 and TRBJ2-7): DSGVTQTPKHLITATGQRVTLRCSPRSGDLSVYWYQQSLDQGLQFLIQYYNGEERAKGNILERFSAQQFPDLHSELNLSSLELGDSALYFCASSSGTEFYEQYFGPGTRLTVT.

V is TRBV11-2 and J is TRBJ1-1; 7 nucleotides agree with TRBD1. This CDR3 region has 14 residues. V gave up 5 bases and J gave up 7 bases; unmatched junction bases: 10. Germline values: CDR1 SGHAT, CDR2 FQNNGV. The CDR3 loop reads CASSPPDRRDEAFF. CDR3 nucleotides: TGTGCCAGCAGCCCTCCGGACAGGCGAGATGAAGCTTTCTTT.

As to this clone: The same CDR3 arises from other DNA sequences in this sample as well. This chain uses TRBV9 with TRBJ2-3, with D tentatively TRBD1 or TRBD2 (6 bases each). The CDR3 is 15 residues long. The germline CDR1 and CDR2 sequences are SGDLS and YYNGEE. The V gene lost 0 bases and the J gene lost 1 base, with 9 bases spanning the gap. The CDR3 coding sequence is TGTGCCAGCAGCGTAGGGGGGGCTGGCACAGATACGCAGTATTTT. Translation: CASSVGGAGTDTQYF.

Comments on this clone: Other DNA sequences in this specimen translate into the identical CDR3. The chain is built from TRBV7-9 and TRBJ2-7; D is perhaps TRBD2 (5 bases). CDR3 size: 13 residues. CDR1 is SEHNR, CDR2 FQNEAQ, per germline (reference sequence). V was clipped by 2 bases and J by 3 bases, with 8 bases between them. CDR3 coding DNA: TGTGCCAGCAGCTTACCTAGCAGCTACGAGCAGTACTTC. It encodes CASSLPSSYEQYF.

The DNA of the CDR3 is TGTGCCAGCAGCTTATTGGATGACAGGGGGCGCCGGGAGACCCAGTACTTC. Translating gives CASSLLDDRGRRETQYF. The chain joins TRBV7-9 to TRBJ2-5; 10 bases map to TRBD1. The CDR3 length is 17 residues. CDR1 and CDR2 (germline): SEHNR, FQNEAQ (reference sequence). The ends lost 2 bases at V and 5 bases at J; junction bases unmatched: 11.

This clone showed up just once. The chain links TRBV9 to TRBJ2-5; 7 bases agree with TRBD2. In germline, CDR1 is SGDLS, CDR2 YYNGEE. V lost 0 bases and J lost 4; bases outside the gene matches: 6. This CDR3 has 15 amino acids. CDR3 DNA sequence: TGTGCCAGCAGCGTAGTTCCCGCGGGAGTAGAGACCCAGTACTTC. Translation gives CASSVVPAGVETQYF.

The chain couples TRBV7-8 to TRBJ1-1; possibly TRBD1 for D (5 bases). This CDR3 is 19 amino acids long. Germline CDR1 is SGHVS and CDR2 is FQNEAQ. Trimming took off 8 bases at V and 1 base at J, with 29 bases between the two ends. The CDR3 DNA is TGTGCCAGCCACTACCTATACATCGGACACGAAAATAAGAACACTGAAGCTTTCTTT. It codes for CASHYLYIGHENKNTEAFF.

The chain is built from TRBV27 and TRBJ2-1; TRBD2 is a possible D gene (7 bases). This CDR3 is 16 amino acids long. Trimming removed 3 bases from V and 8 bases from J, with 20 bases in between. Germline V gene data show CDR1 as MNHEY and CDR2 as SMNVEV (reference sequence). CDR3 DNA: TGTGCCAGCAGTTTTTTAGCGAGAGGGGGGGTCGATGAGCAGTTCTTC. This translates into CASSFLARGGVDEQFF.

CDR3 in DNA: TGTGCCAGCAGCGTAGAGGGGCGGGAGCGAGAGACCCAGTACTTC. It codes for CASSVEGRERETQYF. This chain connects TRBV9 to TRBJ2-5, with 7 bases fitting TRBD2. J was trimmed by 4 bases and V by 0 bases; bases with no gene match: 6. Per germline, CDR1 SGDLS and CDR2 YYNGEE. There are 15 residues in the CDR3.

The chain's CDR3 is CASRSGTSADNEQFF. The CDR3 bases are TGTGCCAGCAGGTCGGGGACTAGCGCTGACAATGAGCAGTTCTTC. The rearrangement links TRBV27 to TRBJ2-1, with 10 bases that match TRBD2. Germline CDR1 is MNHEY and CDR2 is SMNVEV (reference sequence). The trim removed 6 bases at V and 5 bases at J, leaving 7 bases unmatched. The CDR3 totals 15 residues.

About this clone itself: The same CDR3 arises from other DNA sequences in this sample as well. The chain couples TRBV19 to TRBJ2-7; 7 bases map to TRBD1. The germline CDR1 and CDR2 sequences are LNHDA and SQIVND (reference sequence). V lost 5 bases to trimming and J lost 2 bases; unmatched junction nucleotides: 3. The CDR3 length is 13 residues. The CDR3 sequence: CASSPGQAYEQYF. For the CDR3, the DNA is TGTGCCAGTAGTCCTGGACAGGCCTACGAGCAGTACTTC.

The rearrangement uses TRBV11-3 and TRBJ1-1; 9 bases fit TRBD1. CDR3 length: 13 amino acids. V gave up 2 bases and J gave up 8 bases; unmatched junction bases: 3. Germline V gene data show CDR1 as SGHNT and CDR2 as YENEEA. The chain's CDR3 is CASSLFGTGEAFF. As DNA, the CDR3 is TGTGCCAGCAGCTTATTCGGGACAGGGGAAGCTTTCTTT. The variable domain in full, completed from reference TRBV11-3 and TRBJ1-1, reads EAGVVQSPRYKIIEKKQPVAFWCNPISGHNTLYWYLQNLGQGPELLIRYENEEAVDDSQLPKDRFSAERLKGVDSTLKIQPAELGDSAVYLCASSLFGTGEAFFGQGTRLTVV.

The rearrangement links TRBV9 to TRBJ2-1; TRBD1 aligns across 8 bases. This CDR3 region has 13 residues. With 5 bases clipped from V and 7 bases from J, the junction kept 5 bases outside the gene matches. In germline, CDR1 is SGDLS, CDR2 YYNGEE. The CDR3 protein is CASSLTGGNEQFF. In DNA form, the CDR3 reads TGTGCCAGCAGTTTAACAGGGGGGAATGAGCAGTTCTTC.

This clone is a singleton in its sample. The chain recombines TRBV13 with TRBJ1-1; 8 nucleotides match TRBD1. This CDR3 contains 16 residues. V lost 5 bases and J lost 1; bases outside the gene matches: 9. Germline V lookup: CDR1 PRHDT, CDR2 FYEKMQ (reference sequence). The CDR3 nucleotides are TGTGCCAGCAGCCCAGAAGGAACAGGGGGGAACACTGAAGCTTTCTTT. Its protein product is CASSPEGTGGNTEAFF.

Turning to this clone: The same CDR3 is also encoded by other DNA sequences in this sample. The chain has TRBV19 and TRBJ2-1; 11 bases agree with TRBD2. Germline V gives CDR1 LNHDA, CDR2 SQIVND (reference sequence). V lost 4 bases to trimming and J lost 2 bases; unmatched junction nucleotides: 1. CDR3 length: 15 amino acids. The DNA for the CDR3 is TGTGCCAGTAGTACGACTAGCGGGGCCTACAATGAGCAGTTCTTC. It encodes CASSTTSGAYNEQFF.